This T cell receptor (beta chain) was found in a study of blood T cell repertoires in COVID-19. Across the study: From the United States, Italy and Spain came samples of acute and convalescent COVID-19. Sample material is recorded as cDNA or gDNA derived from T cells, B-cell-depleted T cells, or PBMCs.

Sequencing was performed with immunoSEQ multiplex PCR; in TCRdb, only in-frame clones are kept and a portion is missing. The table lists approximately 200,000 clones, about 90% of them singletons. This clonotype was obtained from a man aged 40-50 years with active or convalescent COVID-19. Source material: peripheral blood.

CDR3 DNA: TGCGCCAGCAGTGGGCATAGAGGAGATGAAAACAATGAGCAGTTCTTC. Translated: CASSGHRGDENNEQFF. V usage is TRBV10-1 and J usage is TRBJ2-1; no reliable D call. Trimming cost V 4 bases and J 5 bases, with 18 bases left between them. Germline values: CDR1 WNHNN, CDR2 SYGVQD (reference sequence). CDR3 size: 16 residues.